The 19 T cell receptor beta chains below all came from one sample that was sequenced in a study of shared clonotypes between healthy human individuals. The protocol was immunoSEQ multiplex PCR, while the TCRdb copy is restricted to in-frame clones and leaves out a portion. The table has 2.5 million or so clones, just over 90% seen once. The sequenced material came from naive CD4+ T cells sorted from blood. Described subset: CD45RA+ positively selected. The receptors originated from a man aged 18 to 29 in good health.

V and J are TRBV28 and TRBJ2-7; 9 bases line up with TRBD2. The germline CDR1 and CDR2 sequences are MDHEN and SYDVKM. CDR3 length: 15 residues. V lost 2 bases to trimming and J lost 4 bases; unmatched junction nucleotides: 6. The CDR3 region has the DNA TGTGCCAGCAGTTTAAGAGCGGGAGGCGCGTACGAGCAGTACTTC. It yields the protein CASSLRAGGAYEQYF.

The chain joins TRBV14 to TRBJ2-3, with D possibly being TRBD1 (5 bases). The V gene's germline CDR1 is SGHDN and CDR2 FVKESK. CDR3 length equals 11 residues. Trimming removed 1 base at V and 13 bases at J, with 9 bases between. The CDR3 bases are TGTGCCAGCAGCCAAGTGGGGCCCAAGTATTTT. It translates to CASSQVGPKYF.

This clone was detected a few times. The chain carries TRBV7-3 and TRBJ2-1; 9 bases fit TRBD1. Germline lookup yields CDR1 SGHTA and CDR2 FQGTGA. Trimming at V came to 5 bases and at J to 2 bases, leaving 7 bases not matched to a gene. CDR3 size: 16 residues. The CDR3 loop reads CASSPRDRVAYNEQFF. Here the CDR3 DNA reads TGTGCCAGCAGCCCAAGGGACAGGGTCGCCTACAATGAGCAGTTCTTC.

The chain recombines TRBV25-1 with TRBJ2-7, with a weak D call TRBD2 (7 bases). This CDR3 spans 13 amino acids. Between the trimmed V and J ends, which lost 8 bases and 7 bases, there was a span of 18 bases. CDR1 and CDR2 from the germline V gene are MGHDK and SYGVNS. The CDR3 region has the DNA TGTGCCAGCCGGGGAGGGGGAAGAGGGGAGCAGTACTTC. It encodes CASRGGGRGEQYF.

The chain links TRBV6-6 to TRBJ2-7; 11 bases map to TRBD2. The CDR3 contains 15 residues. The germline gives CDR1 MNHNY, CDR2 SVGAGI (reference sequence). V gave up 5 bases and J gave up 4 bases; unmatched junction bases: 7. The DNA of the CDR3 is TGTGCCAGCAGTATACTAGCGGGAGTCCGGTACGAGCAGTACTTC. Protein sequence: CASSILAGVRYEQYF.

The chain's CDR3 is CASSVAKGQAFF. The CDR3 DNA follows: TGTGCCAGCAGCGTAGCCAAGGGTCAAGCTTTCTTT. V is TRBV9 and J is TRBJ1-1; no clear D. The V and J ends lost 0 bases and 9 bases respectively, with 9 bases between them. Germline CDR1 SGDLS, CDR2 YYNGEE. The CDR3 spans 12 residues.

V gene TRBV10-3 combines with J gene TRBJ2-1; 8 bases are a match to TRBD1. V lost 7 bases, J lost 13 bases, and 6 bases stayed unmatched. The CDR3 spans 11 residues. Germline V gives CDR1 ENHRY, CDR2 SYGVKD. In nucleotides, the CDR3 is TGTGCCATCACCTCCGGGACAGGCCAGTTCTTC. This sequence encodes CAITSGTGQFF.

The chain has TRBV14 and TRBJ2-3; 8 bases line up with TRBD2. The ends lost 4 bases at V and 1 base at J; junction bases unmatched: 7. Per germline, CDR1 SGHDN and CDR2 FVKESK. The CDR3 is 16 residues long. This CDR3 is CASSPTGGLRTDTQYF. The CDR3 DNA reads TGTGCCAGCAGCCCCACGGGGGGGCTTCGCACAGATACGCAGTATTTT.

The chain combines TRBV6-5 with TRBJ2-6; a possible D gene is TRBD2 (7 bases). V was shortened by 10 bases and J by 7 bases, with 17 bases between the two germline ends. The CDR3 contains 14 residues. From germline, CDR1 is MNHEY and CDR2 SVGAGI. For the CDR3, the DNA is TGTGCCACTAGAGGGGGGGGCAGCGCCAACGTCCTGACTTTC. Translating gives CATRGGGSANVLTF.

This chain joins TRBV7-9 and TRBJ1-2; D possibly corresponds to TRBD1 (6 bases). The length of the CDR3 is 14 residues. Germline V lookup: CDR1 SEHNR, CDR2 FQNEAQ (reference sequence). With 3 bases removed from V and 4 bases from J, the gap between germline ends came to 12 bases. Here the CDR3 reads CASSFGGYGYGYTF. In DNA, the CDR3 is TGTGCCAGCAGCTTCGGGGGCTACGGCTATGGCTACACCTTC.

V gene TRBV11-1 combines with J gene TRBJ2-5; 11 nucleotides align to TRBD2. Germline V gene data show CDR1 as SGHAT and CDR2 as FQDESV (reference sequence). The V and J ends lost 5 bases and 4 bases, in that order; junction bases with no gene match: 6. CDR3 length: 15 residues. Here the CDR3 reads CASSPVLAGVETQYF. The CDR3 region has the DNA TGTGCCAGCAGCCCCGTACTAGCGGGGGTAGAGACCCAGTACTTC.

CDR3 DNA: TGTGCCAGTAGTTCCCGACAGGGTTGGGAGCAGTACTTC. Protein sequence: CASSSRQGWEQYF. The chain employs TRBV19 and TRBJ2-7; 7 bases match TRBD1. Per germline, CDR1 LNHDA and CDR2 SQIVND (reference sequence). The length of the CDR3 is 13 residues. Trimming took 5 bases from V and 7 from J; bases not matched to a gene: 8.

The chain links TRBV19 to TRBJ2-7, with TRBD2 matching 13 bases. The germline gives CDR1 LNHDA, CDR2 SQIVND (reference sequence). CDR3 length: 15 residues. Unmatched junction bases numbered 6, after V lost 3 bases and J lost 7 bases. The CDR3 loop reads CASSIGTSGMDEQYF. Here the CDR3 DNA reads TGTGCCAGTAGTATCGGGACTAGCGGGATGGATGAGCAGTACTTC.

The chain employs TRBV11-2 and TRBJ2-5; D ambiguous. CDR3 length: 16 residues. Trimming took off 7 bases at V and 5 bases at J, with 23 bases between the two ends. Per the germline V gene, CDR1 is SGHAT and CDR2 is FQNNGV. CDR3 amino acids: CASTSMRGSAWETQYF. Written as DNA, the CDR3 is TGTGCCAGCACCTCGATGAGAGGATCGGCCTGGGAGACCCAGTACTTC.

This sequence joins TRBV5-6 and TRBJ2-3, with TRBD2 matching over 15 bases. The length of the CDR3 is 17 residues. Germline CDR1 and CDR2: SGHDT and YYEEEE. V lost 4 bases, J lost 2 bases, and 5 bases stayed unmatched. CDR3 protein: CASSPRTSGRATDTQYF. The DNA for the CDR3 is TGTGCCAGCAGCCCCCGGACTAGCGGGAGGGCCACAGATACGCAGTATTTT. The variable domain in full, completed from reference TRBV5-6 and TRBJ2-3, reads DAGVTQSPTHLIKTRGQQVTLRCSPKSGHDTVSWYQQALGQGPQFIFQYYEEEERQRGNFPDRFSGHQFPNYSSELNVNALLLGDSALYLCASSPRTSGRATDTQYFGPGTRLTVL.

The chain couples TRBV7-2 to TRBJ2-1; the D gene is possibly TRBD1 (6 bases). The CDR3 extends over 16 amino acids. V dropped 1 base and J dropped 0 bases, with 10 bases sitting between them. Germline V gene data show CDR1 as SGHTA and CDR2 as FQGNSA. The DNA of the CDR3 is TGTGCCAGCAGCTTAGTCCCAGGGGCCTCCTACAATGAGCAGTTCTTC. Protein sequence: CASSLVPGASYNEQFF.

V gene TRBV5-4 combines with J gene TRBJ2-5; 9 bases line up with TRBD2. This CDR3 is built from 15 residues. Looked up from germline, CDR1 is SGHNT and CDR2 is YYREEE (reference sequence). The V gene end was trimmed by 4 bases and the J gene end by 4 bases; junction bases not matched to a gene: 8. Here the CDR3 DNA reads TGTGCCAGCAGCACGGGACTAGCTTCGGGAGAGACCCAGTACTTC. Its protein product is CASSTGLASGETQYF.

V and J are TRBV10-2 and TRBJ2-5, with a weak D call TRBD1 (6 bases). This CDR3 spans 13 amino acids. Germline values: CDR1 WSHSY, CDR2 SAAADI. Trimming left V 10 bases short and J 4 bases short, with 16 bases between. This chain's CDR3 is CATRRGNRETQYF. CDR3 sequence (DNA): TGCGCCACCCGAAGGGGGAATCGAGAGACCCAGTACTTC.

The gene calls are TRBV6-5 and TRBJ2-1; 11 nucleotides align to TRBD2. The V gene end was trimmed by 6 bases and the J gene end by 8 bases; junction bases not matched to a gene: 9. The CDR3 extends over 15 amino acids. In germline, CDR1 is MNHEY, CDR2 SVGAGI. Here the CDR3 reads CASRPASGGYYEQFF. The CDR3 coding sequence is TGTGCCAGCAGGCCCGCTAGCGGGGGGTACTATGAGCAGTTCTTC.